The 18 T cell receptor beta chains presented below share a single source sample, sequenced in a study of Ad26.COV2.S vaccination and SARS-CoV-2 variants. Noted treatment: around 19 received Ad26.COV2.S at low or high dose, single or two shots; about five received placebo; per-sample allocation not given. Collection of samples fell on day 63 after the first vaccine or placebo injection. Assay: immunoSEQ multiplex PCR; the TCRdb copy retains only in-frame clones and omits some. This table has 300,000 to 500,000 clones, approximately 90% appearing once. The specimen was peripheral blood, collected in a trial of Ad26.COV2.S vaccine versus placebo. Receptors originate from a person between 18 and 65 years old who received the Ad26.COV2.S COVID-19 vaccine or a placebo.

CDR3 nucleotides: TGTGCCAGCAGCCAAGACGGGGGTACACCCCTCCACTTT. Protein sequence: CASSQDGGTPLHF. V usage is TRBV14 and J usage is TRBJ1-6, with D perhaps TRBD1 (5 bases). The CDR3 totals 13 residues. With 0 bases removed from V and 11 bases from J, the gap between germline ends came to 8 bases. The germline V gene has CDR1 SGHDN and CDR2 FVKESK.

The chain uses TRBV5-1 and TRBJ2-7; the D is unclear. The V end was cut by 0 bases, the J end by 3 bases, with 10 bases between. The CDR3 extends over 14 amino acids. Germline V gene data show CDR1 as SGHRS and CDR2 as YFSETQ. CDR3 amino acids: CASSLDTESYEQYF. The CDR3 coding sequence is TGCGCCAGCAGCTTGGATACAGAGAGCTACGAGCAGTACTTC.

The CDR3 bases are TGTGCCAGCAGCCCGGACAGGGCCGCTGGAAACACCATATATTTT. This translates into CASSPDRAAGNTIYF. The chain links TRBV7-9 to TRBJ1-3, with 8 positions matching TRBD1. V lost 5 bases to trimming and J lost 2 bases; unmatched junction nucleotides: 5. Germline CDR1 reads SEHNR; CDR2 reads FQNEAQ (reference sequence). There are 15 residues in the CDR3.

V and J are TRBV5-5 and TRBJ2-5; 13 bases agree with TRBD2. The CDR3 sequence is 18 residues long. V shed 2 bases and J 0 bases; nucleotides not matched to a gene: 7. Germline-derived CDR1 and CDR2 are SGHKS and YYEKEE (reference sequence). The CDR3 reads CASSFSGLAGLYQETQYF. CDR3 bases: TGTGCCAGCAGCTTCTCGGGACTAGCGGGACTGTACCAAGAGACCCAGTACTTC.

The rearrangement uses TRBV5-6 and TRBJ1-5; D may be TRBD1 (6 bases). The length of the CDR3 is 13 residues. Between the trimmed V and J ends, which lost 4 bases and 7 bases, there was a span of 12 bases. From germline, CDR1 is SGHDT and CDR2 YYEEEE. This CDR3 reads CASSDQGNQPQHF. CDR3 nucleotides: TGTGCCAGCAGCGATCAGGGGAACCAGCCCCAGCATTTT.

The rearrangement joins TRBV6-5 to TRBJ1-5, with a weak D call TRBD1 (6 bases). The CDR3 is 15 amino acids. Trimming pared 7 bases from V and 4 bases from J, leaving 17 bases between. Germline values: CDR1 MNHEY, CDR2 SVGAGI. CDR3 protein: CASILLGGGNQPQHF. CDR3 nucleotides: TGTGCCAGCATCCTCCTAGGGGGGGGTAATCAGCCCCAGCATTTT.

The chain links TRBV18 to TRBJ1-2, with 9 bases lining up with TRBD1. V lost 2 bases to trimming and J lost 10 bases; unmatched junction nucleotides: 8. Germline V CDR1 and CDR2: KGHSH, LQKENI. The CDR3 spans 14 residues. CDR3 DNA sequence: TGTGCCAGCTCACCAAGGGACAGGGAAGGTCACTACACCTTC. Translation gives CASSPRDREGHYTF.

CDR3: CASSHGGGNRGRETQYF. In DNA, the CDR3 is TGCGCCAGCAGCCACGGGGGAGGGAACAGGGGTCGGGAGACCCAGTACTTC. The chain joins TRBV4-3 to TRBJ2-5; D could derive from TRBD1 or TRBD2 (7 bases each). The germline gives CDR1 LGHNA, CDR2 YSLEER. The CDR3 covers 17 residues. The V and J ends lost 3 bases and 5 bases respectively, with 22 bases between them.

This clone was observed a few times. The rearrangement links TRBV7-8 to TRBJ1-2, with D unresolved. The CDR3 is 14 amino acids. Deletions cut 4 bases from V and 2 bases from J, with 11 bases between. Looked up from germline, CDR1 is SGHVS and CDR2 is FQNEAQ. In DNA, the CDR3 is TGTGCCAGCAGCTCTTTAGGACTGAACTATGGCTACACCTTC. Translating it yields CASSSLGLNYGYTF.

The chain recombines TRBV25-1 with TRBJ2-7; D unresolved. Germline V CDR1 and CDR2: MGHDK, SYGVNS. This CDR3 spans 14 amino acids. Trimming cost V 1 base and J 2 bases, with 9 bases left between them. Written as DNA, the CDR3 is TGTGCCAGCAGTGAATCTATGGCCACCTACGAGCAGTACTTC. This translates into CASSESMATYEQYF.

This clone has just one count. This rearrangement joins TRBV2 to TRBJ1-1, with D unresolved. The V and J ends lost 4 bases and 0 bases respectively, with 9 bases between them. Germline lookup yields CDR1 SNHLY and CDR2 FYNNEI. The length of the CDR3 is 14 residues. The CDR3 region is CASSVMELNTEAFF. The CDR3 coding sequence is TGTGCCAGCAGTGTAATGGAGCTGAACACTGAAGCTTTCTTT.

The DNA for the CDR3 is TGTGCCAGCAGCCCGACTTCAGGGTCTGGAAACACCATATATTTT. This translates into CASSPTSGSGNTIYF. The chain joins TRBV9 to TRBJ1-3, with D maybe TRBD1 (5 bases). From germline, CDR1 is SGDLS and CDR2 YYNGEE. This CDR3 region has 15 residues. The V end was cut by 4 bases, the J end by 1 base, with 12 bases between. Supplemented by reference TRBV9 and TRBJ1-3, the full variable domain reads DSGVTQTPKHLITATGQRVTLRCSPRSGDLSVYWYQQSLDQGLQFLIQYYNGEERAKGNILERFSAQQFPDLHSELNLSSLELGDSALYFCASSPTSGSGNTIYFGEGSWLTVV.

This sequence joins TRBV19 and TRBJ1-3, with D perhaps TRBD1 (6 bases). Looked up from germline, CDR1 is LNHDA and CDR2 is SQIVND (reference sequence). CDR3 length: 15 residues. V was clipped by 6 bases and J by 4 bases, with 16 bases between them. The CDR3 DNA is TGTGCCAGTAGCACTAGGGGGTTTCTCGGAAACACCATATATTTT. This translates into CASSTRGFLGNTIYF.

The CDR3 spells CASSSVQGGGNTIYF. The CDR3 coding sequence is TGTGCCAGCAGTAGCGTGCAGGGGGGTGGAAACACCATATATTTT. This rearrangement joins TRBV6-5 to TRBJ1-3; TRBD1 matches 7 bases. This CDR3 is built from 15 residues. V was pared by 5 bases and J by 3 bases, with 7 bases of the junction left unmatched. Germline-derived CDR1 and CDR2 are MNHEY and SVGAGI.

The CDR3 spells CASSEWGRNTEAFF. CDR3 DNA: TGTGCCAGCAGTGAATGGGGGAGGAACACTGAAGCTTTCTTT. The rearrangement uses TRBV25-1 and TRBJ1-1; tentatively, D is TRBD1 (5 bases). The germline V and J ends were trimmed by 1 base and 1 base, with 7 bases remaining between them. The CDR3 runs to 14 residues. Germline V CDR1 and CDR2: MGHDK, SYGVNS.

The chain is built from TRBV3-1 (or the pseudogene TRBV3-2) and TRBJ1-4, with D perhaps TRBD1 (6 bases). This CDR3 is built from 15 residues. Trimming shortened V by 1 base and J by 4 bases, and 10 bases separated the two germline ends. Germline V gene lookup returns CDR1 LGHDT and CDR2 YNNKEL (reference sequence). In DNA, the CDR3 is TGTGCCAGCAGCCAAGGTTACAGGGATAATGAAAAACTGTTTTTT. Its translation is CASSQGYRDNEKLFF.

CDR3 sequence reads: CASSQVIPLAGRKTEAFF. For the CDR3, the DNA is TGCGCCAGCAGCCAAGTGATTCCTCTGGCAGGGAGGAAAACTGAAGCTTTCTTT. The chain combines TRBV4-1 with TRBJ1-1; D may be TRBD1 (5 bases). The CDR3 covers 18 residues. The V end lost 1 base, the J end lost 5 bases, and 23 bases lay between the germline ends. Germline V CDR1 and CDR2: MGHRA, YSYEKL.

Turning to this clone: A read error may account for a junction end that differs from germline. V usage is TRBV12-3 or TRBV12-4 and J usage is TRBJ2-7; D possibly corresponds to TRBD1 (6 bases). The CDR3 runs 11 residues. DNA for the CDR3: TGTGCCAGCAGTTTAAACAGGGTCCTGGGATTC. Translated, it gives CASSLNRVLGF.